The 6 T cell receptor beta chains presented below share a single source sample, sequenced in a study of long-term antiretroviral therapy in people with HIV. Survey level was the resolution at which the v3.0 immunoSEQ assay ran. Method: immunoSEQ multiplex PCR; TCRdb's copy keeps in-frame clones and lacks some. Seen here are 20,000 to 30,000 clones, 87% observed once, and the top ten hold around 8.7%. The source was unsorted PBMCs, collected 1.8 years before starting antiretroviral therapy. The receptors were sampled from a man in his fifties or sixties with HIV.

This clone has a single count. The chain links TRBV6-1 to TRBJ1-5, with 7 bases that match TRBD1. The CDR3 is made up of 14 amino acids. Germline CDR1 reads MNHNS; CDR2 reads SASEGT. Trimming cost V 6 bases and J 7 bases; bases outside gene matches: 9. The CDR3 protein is CASRWRQGDQPQHF. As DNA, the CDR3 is TGTGCCAGCAGATGGAGACAGGGCGACCAGCCCCAGCATTTT.

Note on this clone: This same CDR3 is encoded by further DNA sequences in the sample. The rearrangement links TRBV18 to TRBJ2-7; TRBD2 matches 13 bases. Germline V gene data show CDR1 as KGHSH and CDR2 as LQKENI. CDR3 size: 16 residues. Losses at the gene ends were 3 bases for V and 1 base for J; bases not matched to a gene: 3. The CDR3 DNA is TGTGCCAGCTCACCCGGACTAGCGGGGGTGTCCTACGAGCAGTACTTC. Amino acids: CASSPGLAGVSYEQYF.

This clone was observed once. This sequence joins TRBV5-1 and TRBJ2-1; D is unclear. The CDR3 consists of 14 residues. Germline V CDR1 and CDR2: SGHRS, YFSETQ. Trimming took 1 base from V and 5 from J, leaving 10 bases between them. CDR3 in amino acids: CASSLKGNNNEQFF. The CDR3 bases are TGCGCCAGCAGCTTGAAGGGAAATAACAATGAGCAGTTCTTC.

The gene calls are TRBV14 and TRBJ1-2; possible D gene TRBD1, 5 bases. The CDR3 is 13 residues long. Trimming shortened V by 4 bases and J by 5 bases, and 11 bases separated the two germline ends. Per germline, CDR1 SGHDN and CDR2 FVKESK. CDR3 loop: CASSPGRWYGYTF. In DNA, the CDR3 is TGTGCCAGCAGCCCAGGGCGTTGGTATGGCTACACCTTC.

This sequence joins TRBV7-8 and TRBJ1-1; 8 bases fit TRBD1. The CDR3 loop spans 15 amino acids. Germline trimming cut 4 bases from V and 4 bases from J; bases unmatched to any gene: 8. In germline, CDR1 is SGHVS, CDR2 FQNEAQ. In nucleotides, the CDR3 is TGTGCCAGCAGCTACCGGACAGGGCTGGGCACTGAAGCTTTCTTT. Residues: CASSYRTGLGTEAFF.

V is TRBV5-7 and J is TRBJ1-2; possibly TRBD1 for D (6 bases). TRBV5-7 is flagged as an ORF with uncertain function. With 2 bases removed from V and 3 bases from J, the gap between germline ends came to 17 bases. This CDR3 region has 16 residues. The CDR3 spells CASSFNRVRCHYGYTF. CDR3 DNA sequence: TGTGCCAGCAGCTTCAACAGGGTCCGGTGCCACTATGGCTACACCTTC.